A selection of T cell receptor beta chains follows, all from one sample in a study of CD8+CD57+ T cells in acquired aplastic anemia. Each CDR3 protein gets one entry after TCRdb re-called the reads with MiXCR. Seen here are around 200,000 distinct CDR3 sequences, less than 50% observed once, and the top ten hold 10% to 15%. The sample comprised sorted CD4+, CD8+, or CD8+CD57+ T cells (not recorded which) from PBMCs. These TCRs come from a human donor with aplastic anemia. The CDR3 runs from the conserved cysteine through the conserved F or W. D genes are given only for firm matches. Clone size appears in some rows only: once, few, many, or a class for an expanded clone.

size	V	D	J	CDR3	DNA
NA	TRBV6-2/TRBV6-3	NA	TRBJ1-1	CASSYPGLGAEAFF	TGTGCCAGCAGTTACCCCGGGTTAGGGGCTGAAGCTTTCTTT
NA	TRBV6-1	TRBD1	TRBJ1-3	CASSLKVRDRESGNTIYF	TGTGCCAGCAGCCTCAAAGTCCGGGACAGGGAATCTGGAAACACCATATATTTT
NA	TRBV28	TRBD1	TRBJ1-2	CASSLRQGQRYGYTF	TGTGCCAGCAGTCTACGACAGGGGCAGAGGTATGGCTACACCTTC
few	TRBV14	TRBD1	TRBJ1-1	CASSTPGGAMNTEAFF	TGTGCCAGCAGCACTCCAGGGGGAGCCATGAACACTGAAGCTTTCTTT
NA	TRBV30	TRBD2	TRBJ2-3	CAWSVGLAGTDTQYF	TGTGCCTGGAGTGTGGGACTAGCGGGGACAGATACGCAGTATTTT
NA	TRBV5-1	TRBD2	TRBJ2-3	CASSGPPSGGGGDTQYF	TGCGCCAGCAGCGGACCGCCTAGCGGGGGGGGTGGGGATACGCAGTATTTT
NA	TRBV20-1	NA	TRBJ2-7	CSAREAAYEQYF	TGCAGTGCCAGAGAGGCTGCCTACGAGCAGTACTTC
many	TRBV12-3/TRBV12-4	NA	TRBJ2-2	CASSLAPKNTGELFF	TGTGCCAGCAGTTTAGCGCCCAAGAACACCGGGGAGCTGTTTTTT
NA	TRBV5-1	NA	TRBJ2-2	CASSLEAAGELFF	TGCGCCAGCAGCTTGGAAGCGGCCGGGGAGCTGTTTTTT
many	TRBV6-1	NA	TRBJ1-1	CASSRNFGEAFF	TGTGCCAGCAGTAGGAATTTCGGAGAAGCTTTCTTT
NA	TRBV5-1	TRBD1	TRBJ1-2	CASSATGTDYGYTF	TGCGCCAGCAGCGCCACTGGGACAGATTATGGCTACACCTTC
few	TRBV19	NA	TRBJ2-7	CASSVGSAAYEQYF	TGTGCCAGTAGTGTAGGTTCAGCCGCCTACGAGCAGTACTTC
many	TRBV7-2	NA	TRBJ1-4	CASSPREGGDNEKLFF	TGTGCCAGCAGCCCTCGGGAGGGGGGAGATAATGAAAAACTGTTTTTT
NA	TRBV19	NA	TRBJ2-6	CASSSGANVPTF	TGTGCCAGTAGTAGTGGGGCCAACGTCCCGACTTTC
NA	TRBV10-1	TRBD2	TRBJ2-7	CASSEYSGSSYEQYF	TGCGCCAGCAGTGAATATAGCGGGAGCTCCTACGAGCAGTACTTC
NA	TRBV30	NA	TRBJ1-1	CAWSGLWGTEAFF	TGTGCCTGGAGTGGACTCTGGGGGACTGAAGCTTTCTTT
many	TRBV20-1	TRBD1	TRBJ1-1	CSALIQGNRNTEAFF	TGCAGTGCCCTAATACAGGGGAATAGGAACACTGAAGCTTTCTTT
few	TRBV6-1	TRBD1	TRBJ1-5	CASRRGQASTMGNQPQHF	TGTGCCAGCAGGAGAGGACAGGCCTCTACTATGGGCAATCAGCCCCAGCATTTT
NA	TRBV6-1	NA	TRBJ2-7	CASSEQANYEQYF	TGTGCCAGCAGTGAACAAGCGAACTACGAGCAGTACTTC
NA	TRBV2	NA	TRBJ1-1	CASKSDTMNTEAFF	TGTGCCAGCAAATCGGACACAATGAACACTGAAGCTTTTTTT
many	TRBV24-1	NA	TRBJ2-7	CATSEATGVGGYEQYF	TGTGCCACCAGTGAGGCGACGGGGGTTGGGGGCTACGAGCAGTACTTC
NA	TRBV19	NA	TRBJ1-1	CASRETYTEAFF	TGTGCCAGTAGAGAGACGTACACTGAAGCTTTCTTT
NA	TRBV5-4	NA	TRBJ2-1	CASSLFAVNEQFF	TGTGCCAGCAGCTTGTTCGCCGTAAATGAGCAGTTCTTC